This entry lists 20 T cell receptor beta chains sequenced from one sample in a study of liver allograft versus peripheral blood T cells. At the level of the study: The study compared liver allograft T cell receptor repertoires against peripheral blood repertoires of liver transplant recipients.

One entry per CDR3 protein results from TCRdb running MiXCR on the reads. The sample consists of 8,500 to 9,500 distinct CDR3 sequences, around 21% of them appearing once. These receptors were collected from a human patient who had a liver transplant. Some T cells may be the graft donor's.

The chain combines TRBV20-1 with TRBJ2-3; 8 nucleotides align to TRBD1. The CDR3 length is 14 residues. Germline assignment: CDR1 DFQATT and CDR2 SNEGSKA (reference sequence). Germline trimming cut 4 bases from V and 3 bases from J; bases unmatched to any gene: 6. CDR3 region: CSAIGQGNTDTQYF. CDR3 DNA sequence: TGCAGTGCTATCGGACAGGGTAATACAGATACGCAGTATTTT.

In its sample, this clonotype ranks as medium-sized (0.01 to 0.1%). The V gene is TRBV6-1, the J gene TRBJ1-6; maybe TRBD1 (6 bases). Trimming removed 2 bases at V and 9 bases at J, with 23 bases between. CDR3 length equals 18 residues. CDR1 is MNHNS, CDR2 SASEGT, per germline. In DNA, the CDR3 is TGTGCCAGCAGTGAAACGGAACAGGGAGGAGGAATCGGTTCACCCCTCCACTTT. It is translated as CASSETEQGGGIGSPLHF.

There are a few counts of this clonotype. DNA of the CDR3: TGTGCCAGCAGCCAGACTAGCGGGGGGGCGCGGGAGACCCAGTACTTC. Encoded protein: CASSQTSGGARETQYF. The rearrangement joins TRBV5-6 to TRBJ2-5, with 14 nucleotides matching TRBD2. The CDR3 has 16 amino acids. Trimming removed 4 bases from V and 5 bases from J; junction bases left unmatched: 7. Germline V lookup: CDR1 SGHDT, CDR2 YYEEEE. Variable domain in full (rest from reference TRBV5-6 and TRBJ2-5): DAGVTQSPTHLIKTRGQQVTLRCSPKSGHDTVSWYQQALGQGPQFIFQYYEEEERQRGNFPDRFSGHQFPNYSSELNVNALLLGDSALYLCASSQTSGGARETQYFGPGTRLLVL.

By sample share, this clonotype is medium-sized (0.01 to 0.1%). This chain uses TRBV18 with TRBJ1-1; D is ambiguous. V shed 3 bases and J shed 1 base, with 9 bases lying between them. CDR3 length: 14 residues. The V gene's germline CDR1 is KGHSH and CDR2 LQKENI. The CDR3 reads CASSPAGPNTEAFF. The CDR3 DNA reads TGTGCCAGCTCACCGGCCGGGCCGAACACTGAAGCTTTCTTT. Supplemented by reference TRBV18 and TRBJ1-1, the full variable domain reads NAGVMQNPRHLVRRRGQEARLRCSPMKGHSHVYWYRQLPEEGLKFMVYLQKENIIDESGMPKERFSAEFPKEGPSILRIQQVVRGDSAAYFCASSPAGPNTEAFFGQGTRLTVV.

This clonotype was counted a few times. V usage is TRBV11-2 and J usage is TRBJ2-3; 9 nucleotides agree with TRBD2. CDR3 size: 16 residues. Per germline, CDR1 SGHAT and CDR2 FQNNGV. J lost 2 bases, V lost 0 bases, and 3 bases had no gene match. The CDR3 DNA sequence: TGTGCCAGCAGCTTAGACCCTAGCGGGGACACAGATACGCAGTATTTT. This translates into CASSLDPSGDTDTQYF.

This clonotype was seen more than once but under ten times. The chain recombines TRBV7-2 with TRBJ1-5; D ambiguous. This CDR3 region has 13 residues. Trimming removed 5 bases at V and 2 bases at J, with 7 bases between. In germline, CDR1 is SGHTA, CDR2 FQGNSA. As DNA, the CDR3 is TGTGCCAGCAGCAGCCGGGGCAATCAGCCCCAGCATTTT. This codes for CASSSRGNQPQHF. The whole variable domain, remainder taken from reference TRBV7-2 and TRBJ1-5, is GAGVSQSPSNKVTEKGKDVELRCDPISGHTALYWYRQSLGQGLEFLIYFQGNSAPDKSGLPSDRFSAERTGGSVSTLTIQRTQQEDSAVYLCASSSRGNQPQHFGDGTRLSIL.

CDR3: CASNPGQKLSGNTIYF. CDR3 in DNA: TGTGCCAGCAACCCCGGACAGAAACTCTCTGGAAACACCATATATTTT. V is TRBV12-3 or TRBV12-4 and J is TRBJ1-3; maybe TRBD1 (6 bases). The CDR3 runs 16 residues. The germline V and J ends were trimmed by 7 bases and 0 bases, with 16 bases remaining between them.

This clonotype is labeled medium-sized. The chain uses TRBV5-6 and TRBJ2-1, with TRBD2 matching over 10 bases. The CDR3 extends over 17 amino acids. Germline assignment: CDR1 SGHDT and CDR2 YYEEEE. Trimming removed 2 bases from V and 8 bases from J; junction bases left unmatched: 13. The CDR3 loop reads CASSFSLGLAAEDEQFF. The CDR3 nucleotides are TGTGCCAGCAGCTTTAGCCTCGGACTAGCGGCTGAGGATGAGCAGTTCTTC. Combining the CDR3 with reference TRBV5-6 and TRBJ2-1 gives the whole variable domain DAGVTQSPTHLIKTRGQQVTLRCSPKSGHDTVSWYQQALGQGPQFIFQYYEEEERQRGNFPDRFSGHQFPNYSSELNVNALLLGDSALYLCASSFSLGLAAEDEQFFGPGTRLTVL.

V gene TRBV10-3 combines with J gene TRBJ2-7; the match to TRBD2 covers 9 bases. CDR1 and CDR2 (germline): ENHRY, SYGVKD. Unmatched junction bases numbered 13, after V lost 2 bases and J lost 2 bases. The CDR3 runs 18 residues. The CDR3 nucleotides are TGTGCCATCAGTGAGGCCCCTCGGGCTAGCGGGGAGGCCTACGAGCAGTACTTC. Translation gives CAISEAPRASGEAYEQYF.

The V gene is TRBV20-1, the J gene TRBJ1-1; 7 nucleotides align to TRBD1. The CDR3 has 15 residues. The J segment lost 5 bases and the V segment lost 0 bases, leaving 9 bases of the junction unmatched. Germline V gene lookup returns CDR1 DFQATT and CDR2 SNEGSKA (reference sequence). CDR3 DNA: TGCAGTGCTAGAGAGTCAGGGGGGTCGAATACTGAAGCTTTCTTT. It encodes CSARESGGSNTEAFF.

At least ten counts were recorded for this clonotype. This chain uses TRBV6-5 with TRBJ2-1; 11 bases line up with TRBD2. CDR3 length: 18 residues. Germline V gene sequence: CDR1 MNHEY, CDR2 SVGAGI. J lost 1 base, V lost 5 bases, and 10 bases had no gene match. The CDR3 nucleotides read TGTGCCAGCAGTCGTCGACTAGCGGGGACGAATTCCTACAATGAGCAGTTCTTC. This gives the protein CASSRRLAGTNSYNEQFF.

The genes are TRBV19 and TRBJ1-2; 8 bases fit TRBD1. This CDR3 region has 17 residues. J gave up 2 bases and V 4 bases, and 12 bases lay outside the gene matches. Germline V lookup: CDR1 LNHDA, CDR2 SQIVND (reference sequence). The CDR3 DNA reads as TGTGCCAGTAGTACCCAACTGACAGGGGTTGGGAACTATGGCTACACCTTC. Amino acid sequence: CASSTQLTGVGNYGYTF.

By share, this clonotype ranks as medium-sized. The V and J genes are TRBV6-1 and TRBJ2-3; TRBD2 matches 11 bases. The CDR3 loop spans 15 amino acids. From germline, CDR1 is MNHNS and CDR2 SASEGT. J gave up 0 bases and V 11 bases, and 7 bases lay outside the gene matches. This CDR3 reads CAARLAGPSTDTQYF. CDR3 bases: TGTGCCGCCCGACTAGCGGGGCCTAGCACAGATACGCAGTATTTT.

By share, this clonotype counts as medium-sized. The chain recombines TRBV28 with TRBJ1-2; TRBD1 agrees at 9 bases. Germline-derived CDR1 and CDR2 are MDHEN and SYDVKM. The V gene end was trimmed by 6 bases and the J gene end by 4 bases; junction bases not matched to a gene: 9. The CDR3 has 15 amino acids. CDR3 sequence reads: CASRPTGQGSYGYTF. The CDR3, as DNA: TGTGCCAGCAGACCTACGGGACAGGGATCCTATGGCTACACCTTC.

This clonotype occurred a few times. The chain combines TRBV20-1 with TRBJ1-1; weak D call: TRBD1 (6 bases). The CDR3 totals 15 residues. V dropped 6 bases and J dropped 2 bases, with 19 bases sitting between them. Germline V gives CDR1 DFQATT, CDR2 SNEGSKA (reference sequence). The CDR3 loop reads CSAPRRGARNTEAFF. The DNA for the CDR3 is TGCAGTGCCCCTCGGCGGGGGGCGCGAAACACTGAAGCTTTCTTT.

This clonotype ranks as medium-sized. The rearrangement uses TRBV6-1 and TRBJ1-4; TRBD1 might be the D (6 bases). The CDR3 runs 14 residues. Trimming left V 1 base short and J 7 bases short, with 10 bases between. Germline V gene sequence: CDR1 MNHNS, CDR2 SASEGT. CDR3 region: CASSEGTALEKLFF. The CDR3 region has the DNA TGTGCCAGCAGTGAAGGGACAGCACTTGAAAAACTGTTTTTT.

This clonotype was seen only a few times. The chain has TRBV5-4 and TRBJ1-2, with 9 bases aligning to TRBD1. The V segment lost 0 bases and the J segment 4 bases; nucleotides outside the gene matches: 10. The CDR3 spans 17 residues. The V gene's germline CDR1 is SGHNT and CDR2 YYREEE (reference sequence). For the CDR3, the DNA is TGTGCCAGCAGCTTGGACTCCACAGGGGGCTCGGGCTATGGCTACACCTTC. Translating it yields CASSLDSTGGSGYGYTF.

The chain joins TRBV5-6 to TRBJ1-6; D call uncertain. CDR3 length equals 18 residues. Per the germline V gene, CDR1 is SGHDT and CDR2 is YYEEEE. V was shortened by 0 bases and J by 6 bases, with 19 bases between the two germline ends. The CDR3 loop reads CASSLVQVDPAPNSPLHF. As DNA, the CDR3 is TGTGCCAGCAGCTTGGTTCAGGTGGACCCAGCTCCTAATTCACCCCTCCACTTT.

This clonotype was detected only a few times. The chain couples TRBV28 to TRBJ2-3; no definite D call. This CDR3 has 11 residues. Germline V lookup: CDR1 MDHEN, CDR2 SYDVKM. The V end lost 8 bases, the J end lost 0 bases, and 3 bases lay between the germline ends. DNA of the CDR3: TGTGCCAGCGCGAGCACAGATACGCAGTATTTT. This codes for CASASTDTQYF.

This clonotype turned up a few times. This rearrangement joins TRBV20-1 to TRBJ2-4, with 7 positions matching TRBD1. Germline CDR1 DFQATT, CDR2 SNEGSKA (reference sequence). The CDR3 covers 12 residues. J was trimmed by 4 bases and V by 5 bases; bases with no gene match: 2. In DNA form, the CDR3 reads TGCAGTGCTCGGGACAGAAAAAACATTCAGTACTTC. Its translation is CSARDRKNIQYF.